The 10 T cell receptor beta chains presented below share a single source sample, sequenced in a study of cytomegalovirus exposure and HLA in healthy donors. The PCR was carried out with 60 Vbeta primers and 13 Jbeta primers. The table came from immunoSEQ multiplex PCR; TCRdb's copy has only in-frame clones and leaves some out. The sample consists of roughly 180,000 clones, roughly 80% of them appearing once. The sample taken for sequencing was PBMCs. All receptors derive from a female donor in good health and CMV-seronegative.

This clone was observed a handful of times. J is TRBJ2-5 and V is TRBV5-4; 12 bases fit TRBD2. The CDR3 runs to 17 residues. V lost 4 bases and J lost 7; bases outside the gene matches: 14. Per germline, CDR1 SGHNT and CDR2 YYREEE (reference sequence). CDR3: CASSTPHSTSGSGTQYF. CDR3 sequence (DNA): TGTGCCAGCAGCACGCCCCACTCGACTAGCGGGAGTGGGACCCAGTACTTC. Using reference TRBV5-4 and TRBJ2-5 for the parts outside the CDR3, the full variable domain is ETGVTQSPTHLIKTRGQQVTLRCSSQSGHNTVSWYQQALGQGPQFIFQYYREEENGRGNFPPRFSGLQFPNYSSELNVNALELDDSALYLCASSTPHSTSGSGTQYFGPGTRLLVL.

The V call is TRBV6-5, the J call TRBJ2-5; 9 nucleotides align to TRBD2. The J call may be mistaken, given a closer DNA end match to TRBJ2-7. This CDR3 is built from 14 residues. Germline CDR1 and CDR2: MNHEY and SVGAGI. CDR3 DNA: TGTGCCAGCAGTTATAGGCGGGGGGGCTACGAGCAGTACTTC. This encodes CASSYRRGGYEQYF.

V gene TRBV28 combines with J gene TRBJ1-1, with a weak D call TRBD1 (5 bases). This CDR3 spans 15 amino acids. V lost 3 bases and J lost 3, with 14 bases in between. CDR1 is MDHEN, CDR2 SYDVKM, per germline. Here the CDR3 DNA reads TGTGCCAGCAGTTTGGCGGCGGGGGTGGACACTGAAGCTTTCTTT. Translation: CASSLAAGVDTEAFF. Full variable domain (remainder filled in from reference TRBV28 and TRBJ1-1): DVKVTQSSRYLVKRTGEKVFLECVQDMDHENMFWYRQDPGLGLRLIYFSYDVKMKEKGDIPEGYSVSREKKERFSLILESASTNQTSMYLCASSLAAGVDTEAFFGQGTRLTVV.

The chain has TRBV6-5 and TRBJ1-2; 9 bases map to TRBD1. There are 15 residues in the CDR3. V dropped 5 bases and J dropped 4; count of bases not matched to a gene: 8. CDR1 is MNHEY, CDR2 SVGAGI, per germline. The CDR3 is CASSPGTGSAYGYTF. In nucleotides, the CDR3 is TGTGCCAGCAGTCCCGGGACAGGGAGTGCCTATGGCTACACCTTC.

The J gene is TRBJ1-5, the V gene TRBV19; D is ambiguous. Germline assignment: CDR1 LNHDA and CDR2 SQIVND (reference sequence). Trimming left V 3 bases short and J 7 bases short, with 16 bases between. This CDR3 is built from 15 residues. The CDR3 is CASSILWEGSQPQHF. For the CDR3, the DNA is TGTGCCAGTAGTATCCTCTGGGAGGGATCCCAGCCCCAGCATTTT.

This clone was recorded only once. The chain couples TRBV7-9 to TRBJ1-2; a possible D gene is TRBD1 (5 bases). With 5 bases removed from V and 0 bases from J, the gap between germline ends came to 10 bases. CDR1 and CDR2 (germline): SEHNR, FQNEAQ (reference sequence). CDR3 length equals 14 residues. The CDR3 sequence is CASSPRQTNYGYTF. For the CDR3, the DNA is TGTGCCAGCAGCCCACGACAGACTAACTATGGCTACACCTTC.

The chain has TRBV6-1 and TRBJ2-1; 9 bases map to TRBD2. CDR3 length equals 16 residues. Trimming removed 7 bases from V and 0 bases from J; junction bases left unmatched: 7. Germline V gene sequence: CDR1 MNHNS, CDR2 SASEGT. The DNA of the CDR3 is TGTGCCAGCACTGAGCTAGCGGGATACTCCTACAATGAGCAGTTCTTC. Its protein product is CASTELAGYSYNEQFF.

This clone has a handful of counts. The chain links TRBV5-4 to TRBJ1-2; TRBD1 is a possible D gene (6 bases). With 6 bases removed from V and 4 bases from J, the gap between germline ends came to 13 bases. CDR1 and CDR2 from the germline V gene are SGHNT and YYREEE (reference sequence). The CDR3 has 13 amino acids. Written as DNA, the CDR3 is TGTGCCAGCAACTCAGGGGAACCCTATGGCTACACCTTC. Its translation: CASNSGEPYGYTF.

The chain joins TRBV28 to TRBJ1-2; 7 positions agree with TRBD1. Germline CDR1 and CDR2: MDHEN and SYDVKM. The V segment lost 3 bases and the J segment 5 bases; nucleotides outside the gene matches: 6. This CDR3 spans 14 amino acids. The CDR3 DNA sequence: TGTGCCAGCAGTTTGCCGGGACAGAGTTATGGCTACACCTTC. Translated: CASSLPGQSYGYTF.

This chain uses TRBV19 with TRBJ1-5, with a tentative D call TRBD1 (6 bases). CDR3 length: 13 residues. The germline V gene encodes CDR1 LNHDA and CDR2 SQIVND (reference sequence). V lost 2 bases and J lost 8, with 10 bases in between. This CDR3 reads CASSIIQGEPQHF. CDR3 DNA sequence: TGTGCCAGTAGTATAATACAGGGTGAGCCCCAGCATTTT.